This entry is about one T cell receptor (beta chain). The antigen is unknown. The source of the sample is a study of T cell repertoires in cytomegalovirus infection. Overall study: TCR beta signatures that were public indicated CMV infection and matching HLA type.

Germline V gives CDR1 MNHNY, CDR2 SVGAGI (reference sequence). V dropped 6 bases and J dropped 5; count of bases not matched to a gene: 12. This CDR3 has 17 amino acids. TCRdb called the reads again in MiXCR, with one record for every CDR3 protein. The sample lists 400,000 or so distinct CDR3 sequences, under 40% occurring once. General study findings and limits: Within the response measured ex vivo, HLA-C-restricted CMV-specific TCR beta clonotypes were dominant. Cumulative frequency of public TCR beta families picked out carriers of CMV plus the relevant HLA.

The receptor was derived from a human donor in good health (CMV status not recorded). Some clones in this sample may be carry-over from other donors' samples. The material sequenced was PBMCs. The J gene is TRBJ2-2, the V gene TRBV6-6; 10 bases line up with TRBD1. The CDR3 bases are TGTGCCAGCAGAAGACAGGGGGCGCATGGTCGAACCGGGGAGCTGTTTTTT. Translation: CASRRQGAHGRTGELFF.